Listed here are 17 T cell receptor beta chains from one sample, sequenced in a study of blood T cell repertoires in COVID-19. Assay used: immunoSEQ multiplex PCR; TCRdb lists only in-frame clones, some missing. The sample lists under 250,000 clones; more than 65% were seen once. Sequenced sample: peripheral blood. The receptor set was obtained from a man over 45 with active or convalescent COVID-19.

This clone was seen more than once but under ten times. V and J are TRBV7-2 and TRBJ2-1; 7 nucleotides match TRBD1. CDR3 length: 15 amino acids. V lost 5 bases, J lost 4 bases, and 8 bases stayed unmatched. Per germline, CDR1 SGHTA and CDR2 FQGNSA. In DNA form, the CDR3 reads TGTGCCAGCAGCCGTGACAGGGTAGGGTACAATGAGCAGTTCTTC. Translating it yields CASSRDRVGYNEQFF.

V gene TRBV7-2 combines with J gene TRBJ1-2; 11 bases map to TRBD1. CDR3 length: 18 residues. After removal of 4 bases from V and 3 bases from J, the junction contained 13 bases not matched to a gene. Germline CDR1 is SGHTA and CDR2 is FQGNSA. This CDR3 reads CASSSPTRDRGSYYGYTF. CDR3 bases: TGTGCCAGCAGCTCCCCAACACGGGACAGGGGGTCTTACTATGGCTACACCTTC.

The J gene is TRBJ1-5, the V gene TRBV21-1; the listed D gene, TRBD1, was not tested against the DNA. TRBV21-1 is a listed pseudogene. The CDR3 length is 15 residues. CDR3 DNA: TGTGCCAGCCGCCCGGAACAGGTAAGCAATCAGCCCCAGCATTTT. This gives the protein CASRPEQVSNQPQHF.

This clone has only a few counts. The genes are TRBV6-1 and TRBJ2-5; TRBD2 matches 16 bases. The CDR3 totals 18 residues. Per germline, CDR1 MNHNS and CDR2 SASEGT. J gave up 6 bases and V 4 bases, and 11 bases lay outside the gene matches. The CDR3 is CASSVGTSGGAVIKTQYF. CDR3 in DNA: TGTGCCAGCAGTGTCGGGACTAGCGGGGGGGCCGTTATAAAGACCCAGTACTTC.

The chain employs TRBV27 and TRBJ2-1; D is perhaps TRBD1 (6 bases). The germline V gene has CDR1 MNHEY and CDR2 SMNVEV (reference sequence). The V and J ends lost 5 bases and 1 base respectively, with 12 bases between them. The CDR3 has 15 amino acids. The CDR3 bases are TGTGCCAGCAGTCCAGGGGTCCCTTCCTACAATGAGCAGTTCTTC. Its translation: CASSPGVPSYNEQFF.

The chain couples TRBV27 to TRBJ1-4; 7 positions match TRBD1. With V trimmed by 8 bases and J by 8 bases, 14 bases remained unmatched. CDR1 and CDR2 from the germline V gene are MNHEY and SMNVEV (reference sequence). This CDR3 contains 15 residues. This CDR3 is CASGRDSAMREKLFF. In DNA form, the CDR3 reads TGTGCCAGCGGACGGGACAGCGCAATGAGAGAAAAACTGTTTTTT.

V is TRBV30 and J is TRBJ1-2, with 12 bases identical to TRBD1. The junction had 15 bases not matched to a gene; V was cut back by 2 bases and J by 8 bases. Germline V gene sequence: CDR1 GTSNPN, CDR2 SVGIG (reference sequence). The CDR3 is 17 amino acids. Written as DNA, the CDR3 is TGTGCCTGGAGTCGCAAATCCCCGGGACAGGGGGCGGACGGCTACACCTTC. Its translation is CAWSRKSPGQGADGYTF. The variable domain in full, with the rest retrieved from reference TRBV30 and TRBJ1-2, is SQTIHQWPATLVQPVGSPLSLECTVEGTSNPNLYWYRQAAGRGLQLLFYSVGIGQISSEVPQNLSASRPQDRQFILSSKKLLLSDSGFYLCAWSRKSPGQGADGYTFGSGTRLTVV.

V gene TRBV5-5 combines with J gene TRBJ2-5; tentatively, D is TRBD2 (6 bases). Deletions cut 5 bases from V and 4 bases from J, with 24 bases between. CDR3 size: 17 residues. Germline CDR1 reads SGHKS; CDR2 reads YYEKEE (reference sequence). CDR3 nucleotides: TGTGCCAGCAGACGGGGCCTGAGAGGAGGGGTTGGAGAGACCCAGTACTTC. This translates into CASRRGLRGGVGETQYF.

This chain uses TRBV10-3 with TRBJ2-3; D unclear. This CDR3 region has 13 residues. The V end lost 6 bases, the J end lost 4 bases, and 11 bases lay between the germline ends. Germline values: CDR1 ENHRY, CDR2 SYGVKD. As DNA, the CDR3 is TGTGCCATCAGACCGCGGAGCGCAGATACGCAGTATTTT. The encoded protein is CAIRPRSADTQYF.

This rearrangement joins TRBV10-3 to TRBJ1-2; perhaps TRBD1 as D (6 bases). This CDR3 has 11 residues. Germline values: CDR1 ENHRY, CDR2 SYGVKD. Trimming removed 4 bases from V and 8 bases from J, with 8 bases in between. The CDR3 protein is CAISADRGYTF. Here the CDR3 DNA reads TGTGCCATCAGTGCCGACAGGGGCTACACCTTC.

The genes are TRBV4-2 and TRBJ1-6; 9 bases line up with TRBD1. Germline CDR1 is LGHNA and CDR2 is YNFKEQ. This CDR3 region has 16 residues. Trimming cost V 2 bases and J 9 bases; bases outside gene matches: 8. CDR3 region: CASSQPEGQGSSPLHF. The CDR3 region has the DNA TGTGCCAGCAGCCAACCTGAGGGACAGGGAAGTTCACCCCTCCACTTT.

The genes are TRBV6-5 and TRBJ1-4; D is perhaps TRBD1 (6 bases). The germline V gene encodes CDR1 MNHEY and CDR2 SVGAGI. The CDR3 is made up of 14 amino acids. With 0 bases removed from V and 7 bases from J, the gap between germline ends came to 9 bases. CDR3 protein: CASSYSTGLEKLFF. In nucleotides, the CDR3 is TGTGCCAGCAGTTACTCGACAGGACTTGAAAAACTGTTTTTT.

This clone was counted between two and nine times. The chain uses TRBV6-5 and TRBJ1-1, with 10 bases that match TRBD1. This CDR3 contains 15 residues. V lost 6 bases and J lost 1; bases outside the gene matches: 5. From germline, CDR1 is MNHEY and CDR2 SVGAGI. CDR3 nucleotides: TGTGCCAGCAGAGACCGGGACAGGGGGAACACTGAAGCTTTCTTT. Its protein is CASRDRDRGNTEAFF.

In this sample, this clone turned up a few times. The chain joins TRBV7-8 to TRBJ1-6; D is ambiguous. This CDR3 comprises 14 residues. Trimming removed 1 base from V and 7 bases from J, with 8 bases in between. Germline CDR1 reads SGHVS; CDR2 reads FQNEAQ. The CDR3 DNA sequence: TGTGCCAGCAGCTTAGTCCTACCCAATTCACCCCTCCACTTT. Translation gives CASSLVLPNSPLHF.

The rearrangement uses TRBV19 and TRBJ1-5, with a possible D match to TRBD1 (5 bases). The CDR3 length is 17 residues. Trimming took 0 bases from V and 2 from J, leaving 14 bases between them. Germline CDR1 is LNHDA and CDR2 is SQIVND (reference sequence). CDR3 region: CASSIDRQGGGNQPQHF. The CDR3 DNA follows: TGTGCCAGTAGTATAGATCGTCAGGGAGGCGGCAATCAGCCCCAGCATTTT.

CDR3 sequence reads: CAWSVLGGNYGYTF. DNA of the CDR3: TGTGCCTGGAGTGTACTTGGAGGGAACTATGGCTACACCTTC. V is TRBV30 and J is TRBJ1-2; D is unresolved. Trimming stripped 0 bases from V and 2 bases from J, with 10 bases between. The CDR3 is 14 residues long. The germline V gene encodes CDR1 GTSNPN and CDR2 SVGIG (reference sequence).

This clone was found once. The chain is built from TRBV7-9 and TRBJ1-4, with D possibly TRBD1 on 6 matching bases. Trimming stripped 9 bases from V and 8 bases from J, with 19 bases between. The CDR3 totals 14 residues. Germline lookup yields CDR1 SEHNR and CDR2 FQNEAQ (reference sequence). This chain's CDR3 is CASGGRALREKLFF. In nucleotides, the CDR3 is TGTGCCAGTGGGGGCAGGGCCCTACGAGAAAAACTGTTTTTT.